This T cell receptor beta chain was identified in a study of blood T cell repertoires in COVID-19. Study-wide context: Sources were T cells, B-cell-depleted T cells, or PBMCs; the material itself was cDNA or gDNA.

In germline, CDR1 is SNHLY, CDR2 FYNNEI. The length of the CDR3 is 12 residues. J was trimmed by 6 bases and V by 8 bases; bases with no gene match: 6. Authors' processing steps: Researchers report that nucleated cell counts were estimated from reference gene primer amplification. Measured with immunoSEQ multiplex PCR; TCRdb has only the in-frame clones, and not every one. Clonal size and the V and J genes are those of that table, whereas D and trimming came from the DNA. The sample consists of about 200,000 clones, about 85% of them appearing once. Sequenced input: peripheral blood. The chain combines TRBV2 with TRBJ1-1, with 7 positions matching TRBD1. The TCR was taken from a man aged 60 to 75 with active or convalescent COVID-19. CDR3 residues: CASSTGLAEAFF. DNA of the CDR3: TGTGCCAGCTCGACAGGGTTAGCTGAAGCTTTCTTT.